Below are 12 T cell receptor beta chains sequenced from a single sample in a study of CD8+ T cells in alopecia areata. Sequencing used cDNA as its template, made by extracting RNA and reverse transcribing it. Using immunoSEQ multiplex PCR, the repertoire was profiled, and TCRdb retains in-frame clones only, with some absent. Among some 100,000 clones listed, about 60% were seen once. Sample: CD4+ T cells sorted from blood. The receptors shown here come from a human donor in good health.

This chain links TRBV28 with TRBJ1-1, with no clear D. CDR1 is MDHEN and CDR2 is SYDVKM in the germline V gene. V gave up 6 bases and J gave up 6 bases, with 14 bases separating them. The CDR3 loop spans 13 amino acids. CDR3 residues: CASSRWDFAEAFF. CDR3 nucleotide sequence: TGTGCCAGCAGCCGGTGGGATTTCGCTGAAGCTTTCTTT.

This clone was picked up one time. The V and J genes are TRBV27 and TRBJ2-7; D may correspond to TRBD1 or TRBD2 (5 bases each). This CDR3 comprises 12 residues. Germline V gene data show CDR1 as MNHEY and CDR2 as SMNVEV (reference sequence). V shed 6 bases and J shed 5 bases, with 11 bases lying between them. The CDR3 region is CASRGWGNEQYF. The CDR3 nucleotides read TGTGCCAGCAGGGGGTGGGGGAACGAGCAGTACTTC.

The CDR3 DNA reads as TGTGCCAGCAGCTTTGAAGACAGGCCCGATACGCAGTATTTT. It translates to CASSFEDRPDTQYF. The chain joins TRBV7-9 to TRBJ2-3; possibly TRBD1 for D (6 bases). This CDR3 has 14 amino acids. V lost 3 bases and J lost 6, with 13 bases in between. Germline CDR1 reads SEHNR; CDR2 reads FQNEAQ (reference sequence).

The chain couples TRBV29-1 to TRBJ1-2; maybe TRBD1 (5 bases). Looked up from germline, CDR1 is SQVTM and CDR2 is ANQGSEA. This CDR3 is built from 14 residues. Trimming cost V 6 bases and J 4 bases, with 18 bases left between them. CDR3 loop: CSVLQAGGSYGYTF. DNA of the CDR3: TGCAGCGTCCTACAGGCAGGAGGGAGCTATGGCTACACCTTC.

The rearrangement joins TRBV29-1 to TRBJ2-3, with D possibly being TRBD1 or TRBD2 (5 bases each). This CDR3 region has 12 residues. Germline CDR1 is SQVTM and CDR2 is ANQGSEA. The V end lost 6 bases, the J end lost 6 bases, and 13 bases lay between the germline ends. As DNA, the CDR3 is TGCAGCGTAGGGGTAACTAGGGATACGCAGTATTTT. Protein: CSVGVTRDTQYF.

The chain couples TRBV19 to TRBJ2-7; 8 bases match TRBD1. Germline lookup yields CDR1 LNHDA and CDR2 SQIVND (reference sequence). The CDR3 is 16 residues long. Trimming took 6 bases from V and 4 from J; bases not matched to a gene: 14. The CDR3 DNA reads as TGTGCCAGTAGCCGCATCTCGGGACAGGCAAGATACGAGCAGTACTTC. Encoded protein: CASSRISGQARYEQYF. Based on the CDR3 plus reference TRBV19 and TRBJ2-7, the full variable domain is DGGITQSPKYLFRKEGQNVTLSCEQNLNHDAMYWYRQDPGQGLRLIYYSQIVNDFQKGDIAEGYSVSREKKESFPLTVTSAQKNPTAFYLCASSRISGQARYEQYFGPGTRLTVT.

The rearrangement joins TRBV5-4 to TRBJ2-5; D not certain. The germline gives CDR1 SGHNT, CDR2 YYREEE (reference sequence). The CDR3 consists of 14 residues. V gave up 0 bases and J gave up 3 bases, with 9 bases separating them. CDR3 sequence: CASSLARIKETQYF. The CDR3 DNA is TGTGCCAGCAGCTTGGCTCGGATTAAAGAGACCCAGTACTTC.

The chain has TRBV7-9 and TRBJ1-6; tentatively, D is TRBD1 (6 bases). The CDR3 sequence is 14 residues long. Trimming took 5 bases from V and 7 from J, leaving 12 bases between them. Germline values: CDR1 SEHNR, CDR2 FQNEAQ (reference sequence). CDR3 DNA: TGTGCCAGCAGCCTGGAGCAGGGGAATTCACCCCTCCACTTT. Amino acids: CASSLEQGNSPLHF.

J is TRBJ2-7 and V is TRBV5-1; D not resolved. Germline CDR1 and CDR2: SGHRS and YFSETQ. V lost 4 bases and J 2 bases, leaving 10 bases between the germline ends. The CDR3 sequence is 13 residues long. This chain's CDR3 is CASSMEQTYEQYF. The CDR3 coding sequence is TGCGCCAGCAGCATGGAACAGACCTACGAGCAGTACTTC.

CDR3 sequence reads: CATHFSNYGYTF. CDR3 DNA sequence: TGTGCCACTCACTTTTCTAACTATGGCTACACCTTC. The chain couples TRBV28 to TRBJ1-2; D remains unclear. Trimming left V 10 bases short and J 0 bases short, with 9 bases between. Per germline, CDR1 MDHEN and CDR2 SYDVKM. The CDR3 is 12 residues long.

The CDR3 sequence: CATSIYGGQETQYF. DNA of the CDR3: TGTGCCACCAGCATATACGGGGGCCAAGAGACCCAGTACTTC. The V call is TRBV15, the J call TRBJ2-5; a possible D gene is TRBD2 (6 bases). Germline V gene lookup returns CDR1 LNHNV and CDR2 YYDKDF (reference sequence). The CDR3 contains 14 residues. V lost 4 bases to trimming and J lost 1 base, with 10 bases between them.

The rearrangement links TRBV5-1 to TRBJ2-2, with D possibly matching TRBD1 (5 bases). Between the trimmed V and J ends, which lost 0 bases and 4 bases, there was a span of 10 bases. The germline gives CDR1 SGHRS, CDR2 YFSETQ. There are 15 residues in the CDR3. The CDR3 DNA sequence: TGCGCCAGCAGCTTGGAAGGGGCGCTCACCGGGGAGCTGTTTTTT. It codes for CASSLEGALTGELFF.